These 5 T cell receptor beta chains originate from one sample sequenced in a study of blood T cell repertoires in COVID-19. TCRdb's table, derived via immunoSEQ multiplex PCR, lists solely in-frame clones and lacks some. The table lists about 110,000 clones, around 82% of them singletons. Material for sequencing was peripheral blood. These receptors were obtained from a woman in her fifties or sixties with acute or convalescent COVID-19.

The chain uses TRBV5-1 and TRBJ1-2; 7 bases are shared with TRBD1. V lost 4 bases to trimming and J lost 8 bases; unmatched junction nucleotides: 8. This CDR3 is built from 13 residues. The germline CDR1 and CDR2 sequences are SGHRS and YFSETQ. This chain's CDR3 is CASSPGTVGGYTF. In DNA, the CDR3 is TGCGCCAGCAGCCCTGGGACAGTAGGAGGCTACACCTTC.

A remark on this clone: An end of the junction does not agree with germline; a read error may underlie this. The V and J genes are TRBV5-5 and TRBJ1-4; D remains ambiguous. The CDR3 extends over 14 amino acids. Germline lookup yields CDR1 SGHKS and CDR2 YYEKEE (reference sequence). DNA of the CDR3: TGTGCCAGCACCTTGAGCACAACTAATGAAAAACTGTTTTTT. Its translation is CASTLSTTNEKLFF.

This clone is a singleton in its sample. The rearrangement joins TRBV14 to TRBJ2-5; tentative D call: TRBD1 (5 bases). Trimming took off 1 base at V and 5 bases at J, with 14 bases between the two ends. This CDR3 region has 15 residues. Germline values: CDR1 SGHDN, CDR2 FVKESK. CDR3 sequence reads: CASSQGPSQGETQYF. CDR3 coding DNA: TGTGCCAGCAGCCAAGGACCCAGTCAGGGCGAGACCCAGTACTTC.

This rearrangement joins TRBV19 to TRBJ2-7, with D perhaps TRBD1 (6 bases). V was pared by 5 bases and J by 0 bases, with 11 bases between. Looked up from germline, CDR1 is LNHDA and CDR2 is SQIVND (reference sequence). This CDR3 is 14 amino acids long. The CDR3 coding sequence is TGTGCCAGTAGTCCACAGGGCCTCTCCTACGAGCAGTACTTC. Translating gives CASSPQGLSYEQYF.

The chain combines TRBV5-1 with TRBJ2-2; a weak D match, TRBD2 (7 bases). CDR3 size: 16 residues. CDR1 and CDR2 (germline): SGHRS, YFSETQ. Trimming removed 1 base at V and 4 bases at J, with 14 bases between. The CDR3 nucleotides read TGCGCCAGCAGCTTGTATGGGGGGGCAGTCACCGGGGAGCTGTTTTTT. It codes for CASSLYGGAVTGELFF.